The sequence of this T cell receptor beta chain was determined in a study of response to subunit inactivated influenza vaccine. Study-wide results and caveats: It was suggested by the authors that few new T cells are recruited by each seasonal influenza vaccination.

In the case of this clonotype: Antigen: not known.

TCRdb analysed the RT-PCR reads with MiXCR anew, one entry per CDR3 protein. Of roughly 150,000 distinct CDR3 sequences in the sample, under 13% were seen once. The CDR3 totals 17 residues. Trimming removed 3 bases from V and 1 base from J, with 16 bases in between. Germline-derived CDR1 and CDR2 are KGHSH and LQKENI. This receptor was identified in a middle-aged man who received an inactivated influenza vaccine. The rearrangement links TRBV18 to TRBJ1-5; D not resolved. Specimen: non-naive T cells sorted from PBMCs, collected about 40 days after vaccination. CDR3: CASSPNQGLRSNQPQHF. The CDR3 region has the DNA TGTGCCAGCTCACCGAATCAAGGGTTACGGAGCAATCAGCCCCAGCATTTT.